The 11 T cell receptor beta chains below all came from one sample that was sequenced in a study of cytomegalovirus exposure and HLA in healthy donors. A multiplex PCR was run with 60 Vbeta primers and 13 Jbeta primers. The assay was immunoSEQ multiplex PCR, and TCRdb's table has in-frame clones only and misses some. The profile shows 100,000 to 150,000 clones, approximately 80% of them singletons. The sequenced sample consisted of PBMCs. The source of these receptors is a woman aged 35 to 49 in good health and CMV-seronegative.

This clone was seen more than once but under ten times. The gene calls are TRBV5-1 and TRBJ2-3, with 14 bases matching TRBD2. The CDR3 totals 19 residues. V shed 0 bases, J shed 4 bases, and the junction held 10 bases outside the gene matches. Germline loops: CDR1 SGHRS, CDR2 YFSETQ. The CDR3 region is CASSLETSGGAGPADTQYF. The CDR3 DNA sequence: TGCGCCAGCAGCTTGGAGACTAGCGGGGGGGCAGGGCCAGCAGATACGCAGTATTTT. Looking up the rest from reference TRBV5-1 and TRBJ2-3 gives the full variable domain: KAGVTQTPRYLIKTRGQQVTLSCSPISGHRSVSWYQQTPGQGLQFLFEYFSETQRNKGNFPGRFSGRQFSNSRSEMNVSTLELGDSALYLCASSLETSGGAGPADTQYFGPGTRLTVL.

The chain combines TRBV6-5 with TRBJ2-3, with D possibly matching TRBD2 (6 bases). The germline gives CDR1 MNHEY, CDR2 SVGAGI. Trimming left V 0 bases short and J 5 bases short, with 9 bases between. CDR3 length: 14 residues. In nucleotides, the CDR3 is TGTGCCAGCAGTTACTCGACCGGGGGAGATACGCAGTATTTT. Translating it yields CASSYSTGGDTQYF.

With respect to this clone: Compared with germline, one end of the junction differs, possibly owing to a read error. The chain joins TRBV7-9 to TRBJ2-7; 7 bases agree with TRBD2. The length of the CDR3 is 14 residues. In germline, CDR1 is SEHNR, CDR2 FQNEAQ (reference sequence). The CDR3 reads CSSRAGANSYEQYF. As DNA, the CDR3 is TGTTCCAGCAGGGCGGGAGCTAACTCCTACGAGCAGTACTTC.

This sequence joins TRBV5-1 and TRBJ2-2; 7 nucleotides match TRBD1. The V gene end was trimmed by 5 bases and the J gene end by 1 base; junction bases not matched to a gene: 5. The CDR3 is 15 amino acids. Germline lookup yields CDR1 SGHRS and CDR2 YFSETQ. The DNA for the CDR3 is TGCGCCAGCAGTTCGAACAGGGGGAACACCGGGGAGCTGTTTTTT. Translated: CASSSNRGNTGELFF.

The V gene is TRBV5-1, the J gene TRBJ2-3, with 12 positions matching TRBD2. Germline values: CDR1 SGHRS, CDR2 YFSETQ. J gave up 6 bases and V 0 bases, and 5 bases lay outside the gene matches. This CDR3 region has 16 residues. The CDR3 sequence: CASSLELAGGGDTQYF. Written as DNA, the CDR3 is TGCGCCAGCAGCTTGGAACTAGCGGGGGGTGGGGATACGCAGTATTTT.

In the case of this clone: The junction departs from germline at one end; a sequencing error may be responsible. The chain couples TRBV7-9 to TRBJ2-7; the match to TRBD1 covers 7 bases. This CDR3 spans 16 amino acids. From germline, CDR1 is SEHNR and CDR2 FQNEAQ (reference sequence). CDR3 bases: TGTTCCAGCAGCTTAGAGGGGACAGTGGCCCTCGGCGAGCAGTACTTC. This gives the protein CSSSLEGTVALGEQYF.

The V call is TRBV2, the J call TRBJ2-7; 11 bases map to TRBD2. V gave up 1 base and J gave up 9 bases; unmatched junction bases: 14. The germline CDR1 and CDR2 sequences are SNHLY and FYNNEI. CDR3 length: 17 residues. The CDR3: CASSEVVTSGILLGQYF. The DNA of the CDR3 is TGTGCCAGCAGTGAAGTAGTGACTAGCGGGATTCTTTTGGGGCAGTACTTC.

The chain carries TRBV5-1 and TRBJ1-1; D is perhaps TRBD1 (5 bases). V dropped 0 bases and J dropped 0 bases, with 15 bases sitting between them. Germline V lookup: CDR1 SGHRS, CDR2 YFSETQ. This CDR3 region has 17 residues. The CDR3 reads CASSLARGSDMNTEAFF. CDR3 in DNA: TGCGCCAGCAGCTTGGCTAGGGGCAGCGATATGAACACTGAAGCTTTCTTT.

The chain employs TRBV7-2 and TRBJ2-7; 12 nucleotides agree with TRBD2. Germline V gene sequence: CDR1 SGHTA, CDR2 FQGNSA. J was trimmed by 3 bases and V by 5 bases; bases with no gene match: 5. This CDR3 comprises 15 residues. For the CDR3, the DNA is TGTGCCAGCAGCCCGGGACTAGCGGGCCTCTACGAGCAGTACTTC. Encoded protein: CASSPGLAGLYEQYF.

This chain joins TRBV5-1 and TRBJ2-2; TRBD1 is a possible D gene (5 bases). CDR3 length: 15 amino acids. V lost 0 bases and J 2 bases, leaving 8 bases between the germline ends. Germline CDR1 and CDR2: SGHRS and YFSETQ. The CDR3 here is CASSLGQGNTGELFF. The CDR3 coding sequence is TGCGCCAGCAGCTTGGGCCAGGGCAACACCGGGGAGCTGTTTTTT. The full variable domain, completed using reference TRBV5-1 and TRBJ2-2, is KAGVTQTPRYLIKTRGQQVTLSCSPISGHRSVSWYQQTPGQGLQFLFEYFSETQRNKGNFPGRFSGRQFSNSRSEMNVSTLELGDSALYLCASSLGQGNTGELFFGEGSRLTVL.

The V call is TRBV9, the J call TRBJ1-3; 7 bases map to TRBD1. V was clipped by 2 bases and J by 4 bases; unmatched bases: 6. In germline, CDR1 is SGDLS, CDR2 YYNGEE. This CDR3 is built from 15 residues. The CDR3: CASSVGGTVGNTIYF. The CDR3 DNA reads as TGTGCCAGCAGCGTTGGGGGGACAGTCGGAAACACCATATATTTT.